The clone carrying this T cell receptor (beta chain) was seen only once. Antigen unknown. The data derive from a study of Ad26.COV2.S vaccination and SARS-CoV-2 variants. Study-level information: Doses of Ad26.COV2.S were injected into muscle once or twice, 56 days apart. Study observations and caveats: Marked by substantial breadth, spike-specific CD8+ and CD4+ T cell responses were reportedly seen after vaccination.

The CDR3 loop spans 15 amino acids. CDR1 SQVTM and CDR2 ANQGSEA come from the germline V gene. The V gene end was trimmed by 5 bases and the J gene end by 3 bases; junction bases not matched to a gene: 7. Treatment specified: roughly 18 received Ad26.COV2.S at low or high dose, single or two shots; about 5 received placebo; per-sample allocation not given. Day 63 after the first vaccine or placebo injection was the time point for sampling. The sample came from a Boston adult aged 18-55 years. An Ad26 vector expressing Wuhan-strain SARS-CoV-2 spike constituted the vaccine. Profiled with immunoSEQ multiplex PCR; TCRdb holds only in-frame clones, not every one. The sample has more than 300,000 clones, around four fifths seen once.

Sequenced material: peripheral blood, taken in a trial of Ad26.COV2.S vaccine versus placebo. This sequence joins TRBV29-1 and TRBJ2-6; 7 bases agree with TRBD1. The sequence came from a person aged 18 to 65 who received the Ad26.COV2.S COVID-19 vaccine or a placebo. CDR3 loop: CSVTDRVRGANVLTF. For the CDR3, the DNA is TGCAGCGTTACCGACAGGGTCCGTGGGGCCAACGTCCTGACTTTC.